This TCR beta chain is drawn from a study of vaccination effects on CD4 cells after COVID-19. Study observations and caveats: Vaccine- and infection-induced clones showed marked clonal contraction late following vaccination.

J was trimmed by 5 bases and V by 4 bases; bases with no gene match: 12. The germline V gene has CDR1 SGHRS and CDR2 YFSETQ. This CDR3 spans 16 amino acids. To note about this clone: Its specificity is not known.

After expansion with viral peptide pools in the ViraFEST assay, antigen-specific CD4+ T cells were sequenced. Subsequent to approximately 9 days of culture, CD4+ T cells were isolated. Two-dose vaccination with either BNT162b2 or mRNA-1273 was given to the participants. Clones were sequenced by immunoSEQ multiplex PCR, and TCRdb holds only the in-frame ones, with some missing. Of more than 60,000 clones in the sample, 74% were seen once. This material consisted of CD4+ T cells from PBMCs cultured with HCoV-229E spike peptides, taken after COVID-19 vaccination. The clonotype was recovered from a human donor who received a COVID-19 vaccine. V and J are TRBV5-1 and TRBJ2-1; TRBD1 aligns across 7 bases. CDR3: CASSPTDRERNNEQFF. In DNA form, the CDR3 reads TGCGCCAGCAGCCCCACCGACAGGGAAAGGAACAATGAGCAGTTCTTC.